Listed here is a single TCR beta chain. RNA, at roughly 0.45 to 1 ug, was reverse transcribed with random hexamers. TCRdb called the immunoSEQ multiplex PCR reads again in MiXCR, with one record for every CDR3 protein. The table has about 100,000 distinct CDR3 sequences, nearly 97% seen once; the top ten hold 0.3%. This sample is drawn from a study of CD8 T cells in Susac syndrome. CDR1 is MGHRA and CDR2 is YSYEKL in the germline V gene. This CDR3 region has 15 residues. J was trimmed by 1 base and V by 4 bases; bases with no gene match: 2. Negative isolation yielded CD4+ and CD8+ T cells, and FACS enriched TEMRA cells.

The chain carries TRBV4-1 and TRBJ2-1; TRBD2 aligns across 9 bases. The TCR comes from a human donor with Susac syndrome. The sample comprised CD8+ T cells from PBMCs. The CDR3 bases are TGCGCCAGCAGCCTGAGCGGGGGGTCCTACAATGAGCAGTTCTTC. Protein product: CASSLSGGSYNEQFF.